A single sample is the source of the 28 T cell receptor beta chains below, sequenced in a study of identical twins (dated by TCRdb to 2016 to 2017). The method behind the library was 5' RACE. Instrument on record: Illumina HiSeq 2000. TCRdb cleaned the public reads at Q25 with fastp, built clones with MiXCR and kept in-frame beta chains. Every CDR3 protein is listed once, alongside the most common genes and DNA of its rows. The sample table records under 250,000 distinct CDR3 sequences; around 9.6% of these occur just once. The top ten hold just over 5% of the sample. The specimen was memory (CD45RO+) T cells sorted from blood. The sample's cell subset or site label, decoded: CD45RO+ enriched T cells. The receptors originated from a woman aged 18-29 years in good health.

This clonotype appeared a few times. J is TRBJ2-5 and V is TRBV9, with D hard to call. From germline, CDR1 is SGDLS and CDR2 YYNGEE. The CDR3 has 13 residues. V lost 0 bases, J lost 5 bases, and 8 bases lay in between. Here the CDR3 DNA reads TGTGCCAGCAGCGTAGGAGTGGGTGAGACCCAGTACTTC. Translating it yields CASSVGVGETQYF.

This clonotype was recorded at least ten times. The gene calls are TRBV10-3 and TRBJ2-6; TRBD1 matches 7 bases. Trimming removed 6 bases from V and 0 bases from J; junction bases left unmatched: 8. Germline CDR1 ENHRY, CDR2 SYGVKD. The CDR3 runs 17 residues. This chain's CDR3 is CAISRQGRSSGANVLTF. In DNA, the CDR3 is TGTGCCATCAGCCGACAGGGCCGAAGCTCTGGGGCCAACGTCCTGACTTTC.

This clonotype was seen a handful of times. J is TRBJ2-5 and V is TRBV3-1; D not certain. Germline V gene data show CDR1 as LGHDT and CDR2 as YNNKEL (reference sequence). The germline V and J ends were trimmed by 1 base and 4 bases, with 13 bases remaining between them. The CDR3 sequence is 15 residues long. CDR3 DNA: TGTGCCAGCAGCCAAGTTCCCGGTGGAGTAGAGACCCAGTACTTC. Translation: CASSQVPGGVETQYF.

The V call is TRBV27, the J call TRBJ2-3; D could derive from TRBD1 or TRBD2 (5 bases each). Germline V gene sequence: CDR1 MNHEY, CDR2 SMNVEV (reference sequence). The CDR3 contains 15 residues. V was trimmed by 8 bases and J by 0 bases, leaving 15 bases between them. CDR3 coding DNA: TGTGCCAGCCAGAGGGGTTTCGGGAGCACAGATACGCAGTATTTT. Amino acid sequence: CASQRGFGSTDTQYF.

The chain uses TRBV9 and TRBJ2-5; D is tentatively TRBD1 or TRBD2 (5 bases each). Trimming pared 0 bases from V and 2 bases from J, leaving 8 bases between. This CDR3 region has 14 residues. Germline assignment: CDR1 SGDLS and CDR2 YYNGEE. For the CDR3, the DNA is TGTGCCAGCAGCGTAGGGGGACCACAAGAGACCCAGTACTTC. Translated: CASSVGGPQETQYF.

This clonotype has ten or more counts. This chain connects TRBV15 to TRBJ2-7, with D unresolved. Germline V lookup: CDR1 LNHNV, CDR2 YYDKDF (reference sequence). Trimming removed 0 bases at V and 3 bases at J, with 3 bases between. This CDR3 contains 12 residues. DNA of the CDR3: TGTGCCACCAGCAGAGACCACTACGAGCAGTACTTC. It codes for CATSRDHYEQYF.

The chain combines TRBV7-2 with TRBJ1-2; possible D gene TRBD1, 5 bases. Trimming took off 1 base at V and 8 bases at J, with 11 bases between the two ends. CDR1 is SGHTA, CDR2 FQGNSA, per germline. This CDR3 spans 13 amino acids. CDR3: CASSLDRRGGYTF. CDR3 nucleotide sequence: TGTGCCAGCAGCTTAGACAGGAGGGGAGGCTACACCTTC. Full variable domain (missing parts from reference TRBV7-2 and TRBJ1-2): GAGVSQSPSNKVTEKGKDVELRCDPISGHTALYWYRQSLGQGLEFLIYFQGNSAPDKSGLPSDRFSAERTGGSVSTLTIQRTQQEDSAVYLCASSLDRRGGYTFGSGTRLTVV.

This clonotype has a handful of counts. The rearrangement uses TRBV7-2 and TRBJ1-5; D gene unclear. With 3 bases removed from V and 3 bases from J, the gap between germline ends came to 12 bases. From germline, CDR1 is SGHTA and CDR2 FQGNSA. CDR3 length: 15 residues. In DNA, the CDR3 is TGTGCCAGCAGCTTGGGGTATCAGCCCAATCAGCCCCAGCATTTT. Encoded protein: CASSLGYQPNQPQHF.

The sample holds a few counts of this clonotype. The CDR3 sequence: CSAHSDLYEQYF. The CDR3 DNA is TGCAGTGCTCACTCAGACCTCTACGAGCAGTACTTC. The chain joins TRBV20-1 to TRBJ2-7; D gene unclear. Trimming removed 5 bases at V and 3 bases at J, with 11 bases between. The CDR3 has 12 residues. Germline V gene lookup returns CDR1 DFQATT and CDR2 SNEGSKA (reference sequence).

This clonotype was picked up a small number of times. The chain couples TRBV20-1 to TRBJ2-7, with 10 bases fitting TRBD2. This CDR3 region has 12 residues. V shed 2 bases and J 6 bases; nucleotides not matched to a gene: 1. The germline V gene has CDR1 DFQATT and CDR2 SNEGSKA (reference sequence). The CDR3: CSARLAGVEQYF. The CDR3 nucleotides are TGCAGTGCTAGACTAGCGGGGGTCGAGCAGTACTTC.

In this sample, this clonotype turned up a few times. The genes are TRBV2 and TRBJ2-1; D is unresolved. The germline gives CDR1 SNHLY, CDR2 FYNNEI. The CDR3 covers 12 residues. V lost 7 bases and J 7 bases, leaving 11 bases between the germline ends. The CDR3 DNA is TGTGCCAGCACAAGGGTACTAAATGAGCAGTTCTTC. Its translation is CASTRVLNEQFF.

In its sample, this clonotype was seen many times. DNA of the CDR3: TGTGCCAGCAGCCGGGGACGGGGGTCACCCGGGGAGCTGTTTTTT. It is translated as CASSRGRGSPGELFF. The J gene is TRBJ2-2, the V gene TRBV7-2; maybe TRBD2 (6 bases). Germline values: CDR1 SGHTA, CDR2 FQGNSA. The CDR3 runs 15 residues. Trimming stripped 5 bases from V and 6 bases from J, with 16 bases between.

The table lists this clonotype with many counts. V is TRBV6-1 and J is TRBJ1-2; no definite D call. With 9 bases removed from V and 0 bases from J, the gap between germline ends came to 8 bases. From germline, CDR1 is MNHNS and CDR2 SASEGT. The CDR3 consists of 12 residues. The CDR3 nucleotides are TGTGCCAGAAAAGACGCTAACTATGGCTACACCTTC. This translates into CARKDANYGYTF.

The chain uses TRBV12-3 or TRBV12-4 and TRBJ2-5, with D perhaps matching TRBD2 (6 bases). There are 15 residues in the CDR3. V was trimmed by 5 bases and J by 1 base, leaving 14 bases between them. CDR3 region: CASSPVLAIQETQYF. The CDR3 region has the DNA TGTGCCAGCAGTCCGGTCCTAGCGATCCAAGAGACCCAGTACTTC.

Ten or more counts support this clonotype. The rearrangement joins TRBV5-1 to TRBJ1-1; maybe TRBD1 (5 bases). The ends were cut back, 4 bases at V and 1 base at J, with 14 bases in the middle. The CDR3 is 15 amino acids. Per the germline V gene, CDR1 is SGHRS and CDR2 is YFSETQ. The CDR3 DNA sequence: TGCGCCAGCAGCGTGCAGGGTTTAGGGAACACTGAAGCTTTCTTT. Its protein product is CASSVQGLGNTEAFF.

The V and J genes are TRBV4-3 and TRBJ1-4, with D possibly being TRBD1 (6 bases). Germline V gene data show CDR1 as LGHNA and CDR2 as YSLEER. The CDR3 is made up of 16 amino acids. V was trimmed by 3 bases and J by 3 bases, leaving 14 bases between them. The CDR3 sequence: CASSHRFTGSNEKLFF. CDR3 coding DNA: TGCGCCAGCAGCCACCGATTTACAGGGTCTAATGAAAAACTGTTTTTT.

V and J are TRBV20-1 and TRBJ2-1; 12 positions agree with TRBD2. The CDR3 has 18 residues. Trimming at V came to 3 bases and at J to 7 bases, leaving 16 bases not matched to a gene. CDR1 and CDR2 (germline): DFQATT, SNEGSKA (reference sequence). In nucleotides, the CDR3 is TGCAGTGCTAGCCGACCGTGGCTAGCGGGAGGGCCGGCGAATGAGCAGTTCTTC. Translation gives CSASRPWLAGGPANEQFF.

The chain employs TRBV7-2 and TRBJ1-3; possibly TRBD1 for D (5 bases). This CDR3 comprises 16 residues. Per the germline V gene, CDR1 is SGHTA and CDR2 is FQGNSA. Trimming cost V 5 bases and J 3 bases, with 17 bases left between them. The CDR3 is CASSLQSGTYGNTIYF. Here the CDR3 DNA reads TGTGCCAGCAGCCTTCAATCCGGGACTTATGGAAACACCATATATTTT.

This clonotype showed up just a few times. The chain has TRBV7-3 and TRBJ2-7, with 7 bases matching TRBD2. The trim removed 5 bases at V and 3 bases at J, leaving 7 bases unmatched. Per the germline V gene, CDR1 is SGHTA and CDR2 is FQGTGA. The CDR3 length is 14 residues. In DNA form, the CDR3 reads TGTGCCAGCAGCCCCGATAGGGAGGGCTACGAGCAGTACTTC. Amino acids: CASSPDREGYEQYF.

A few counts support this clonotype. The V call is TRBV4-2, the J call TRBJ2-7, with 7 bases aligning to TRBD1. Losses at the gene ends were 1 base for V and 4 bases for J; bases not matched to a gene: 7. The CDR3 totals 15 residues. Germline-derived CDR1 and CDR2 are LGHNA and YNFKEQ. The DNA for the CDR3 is TGTGCCAGCAGCCAAGTTCAAGGGGGCAGGTACGAGCAGTACTTC. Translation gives CASSQVQGGRYEQYF.

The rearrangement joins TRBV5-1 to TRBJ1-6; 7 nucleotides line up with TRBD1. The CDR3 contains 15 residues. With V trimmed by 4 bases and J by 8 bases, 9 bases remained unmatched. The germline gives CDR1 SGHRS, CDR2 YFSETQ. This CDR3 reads CASSTTTGLDSPLHF. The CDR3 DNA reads TGCGCCAGCAGCACGACGACAGGGTTGGATTCACCCCTCCACTTT.

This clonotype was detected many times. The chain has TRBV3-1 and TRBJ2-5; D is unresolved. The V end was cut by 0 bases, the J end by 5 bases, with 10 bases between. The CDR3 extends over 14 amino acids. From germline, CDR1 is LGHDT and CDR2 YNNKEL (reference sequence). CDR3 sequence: CASSQELAGETQYF. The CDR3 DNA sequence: TGTGCCAGCAGCCAAGAATTAGCCGGGGAGACCCAGTACTTC.

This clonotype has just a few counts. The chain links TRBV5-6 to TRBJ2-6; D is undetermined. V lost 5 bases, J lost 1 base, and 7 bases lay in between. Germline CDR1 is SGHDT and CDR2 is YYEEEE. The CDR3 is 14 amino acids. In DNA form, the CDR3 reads TGTGCCAGCAGACTACAATCTGGGGCCAACGTCCTGACTTTC. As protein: CASRLQSGANVLTF.

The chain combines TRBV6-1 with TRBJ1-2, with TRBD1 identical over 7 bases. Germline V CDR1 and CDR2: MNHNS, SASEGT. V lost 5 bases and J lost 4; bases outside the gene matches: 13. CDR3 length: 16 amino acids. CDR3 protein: CASSRATQGVGYGYTF. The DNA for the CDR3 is TGTGCCAGCAGTCGGGCGACCCAGGGGGTTGGCTATGGCTACACCTTC.

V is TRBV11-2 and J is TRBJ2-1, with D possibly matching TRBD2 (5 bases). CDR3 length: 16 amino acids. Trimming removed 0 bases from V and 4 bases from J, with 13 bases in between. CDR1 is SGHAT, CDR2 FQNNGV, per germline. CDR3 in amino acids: CASSLDGVRVYNEQFF. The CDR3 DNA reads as TGTGCCAGCAGCTTAGATGGGGTGCGGGTTTACAATGAGCAGTTCTTC.

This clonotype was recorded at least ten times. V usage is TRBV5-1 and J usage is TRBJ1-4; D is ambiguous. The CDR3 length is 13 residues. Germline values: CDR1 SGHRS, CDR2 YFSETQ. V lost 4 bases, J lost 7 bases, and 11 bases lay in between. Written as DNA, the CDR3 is TGCGCCAGCAGCCTCGACTTGGGTGAAAAACTGTTTTTT. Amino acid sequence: CASSLDLGEKLFF.

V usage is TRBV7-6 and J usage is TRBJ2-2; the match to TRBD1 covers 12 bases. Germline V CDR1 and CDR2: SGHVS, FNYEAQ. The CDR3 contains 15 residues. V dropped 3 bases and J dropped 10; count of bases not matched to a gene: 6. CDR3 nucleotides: TGTGCCAGCAGCTTGTCCGGGACAGGGGGCGAGGAGCTGTTTTTT. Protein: CASSLSGTGGEELFF.

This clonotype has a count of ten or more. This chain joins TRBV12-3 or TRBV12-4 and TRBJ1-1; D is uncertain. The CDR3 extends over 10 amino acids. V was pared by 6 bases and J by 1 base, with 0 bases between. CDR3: CASRNTEAFF. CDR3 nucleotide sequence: TGTGCCAGCAGGAACACTGAAGCTTTCTTT.